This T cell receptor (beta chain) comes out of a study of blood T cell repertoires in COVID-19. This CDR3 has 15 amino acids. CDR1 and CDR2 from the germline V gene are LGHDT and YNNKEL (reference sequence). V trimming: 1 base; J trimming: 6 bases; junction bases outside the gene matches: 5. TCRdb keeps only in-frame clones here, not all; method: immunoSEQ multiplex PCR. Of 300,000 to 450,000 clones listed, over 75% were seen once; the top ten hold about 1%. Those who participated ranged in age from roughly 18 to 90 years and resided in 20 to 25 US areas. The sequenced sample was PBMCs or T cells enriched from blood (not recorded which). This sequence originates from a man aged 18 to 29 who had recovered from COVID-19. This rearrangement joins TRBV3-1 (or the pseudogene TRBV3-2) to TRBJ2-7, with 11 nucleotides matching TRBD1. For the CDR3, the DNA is TGTGCCAGCAGCCAAGCCGGGACAGGGGGTACCGAGCAGTACTTC. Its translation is CASSQAGTGGTEQYF.